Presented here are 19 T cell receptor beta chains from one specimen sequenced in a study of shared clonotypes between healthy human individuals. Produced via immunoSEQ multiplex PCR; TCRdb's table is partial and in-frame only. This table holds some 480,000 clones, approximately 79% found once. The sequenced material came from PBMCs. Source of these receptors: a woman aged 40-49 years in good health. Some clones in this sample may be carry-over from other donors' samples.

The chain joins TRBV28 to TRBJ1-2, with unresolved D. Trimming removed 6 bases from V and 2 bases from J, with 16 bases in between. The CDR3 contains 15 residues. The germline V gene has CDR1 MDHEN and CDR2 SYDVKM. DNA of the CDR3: TGTGCCAGCAGCCCCCCGCGCAGTCTCAACTATGGCTACACCTTC. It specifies CASSPPRSLNYGYTF.

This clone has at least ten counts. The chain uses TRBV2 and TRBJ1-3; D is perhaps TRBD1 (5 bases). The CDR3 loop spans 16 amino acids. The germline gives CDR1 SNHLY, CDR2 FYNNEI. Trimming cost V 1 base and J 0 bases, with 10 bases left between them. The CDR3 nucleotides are TGTGCCAGCAGTGAAGGAGGGGCTAACTCTGGAAACACCATATATTTT. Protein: CASSEGGANSGNTIYF. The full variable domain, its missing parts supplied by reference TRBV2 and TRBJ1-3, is EPEVTQTPSHQVTQMGQEVILRCVPISNHLYFYWYRQILGQKVEFLVSFYNNEISEKSEIFDDQFSVERPDGSNFTLKIRSTKLEDSAMYFCASSEGGANSGNTIYFGEGSWLTVV.

CDR3 protein: CASSLGRKTEAFF. The CDR3 DNA is TGTGCCAGCAGCTTGGGCAGAAAAACTGAAGCTTTCTTT. The chain employs TRBV7-9 and TRBJ1-1; D not resolved. The germline V gene has CDR1 SEHNR and CDR2 FQNEAQ (reference sequence). CDR3 length: 13 residues. V lost 3 bases to trimming and J lost 5 bases, with 10 bases between them.

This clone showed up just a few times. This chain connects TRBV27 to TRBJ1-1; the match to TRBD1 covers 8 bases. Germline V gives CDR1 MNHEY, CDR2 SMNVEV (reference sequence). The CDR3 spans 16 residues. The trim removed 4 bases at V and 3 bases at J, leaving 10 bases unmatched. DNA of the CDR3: TGTGCCAGCAGTTCTATTCTCAGGGGGCTGCACACTGAAGCTTTCTTT. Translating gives CASSSILRGLHTEAFF.

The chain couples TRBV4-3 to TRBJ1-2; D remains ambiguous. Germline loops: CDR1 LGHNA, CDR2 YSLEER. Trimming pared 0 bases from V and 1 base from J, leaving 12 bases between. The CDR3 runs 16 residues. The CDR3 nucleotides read TGCGCCAGCAGCCAAGATTTGTTCACTTTTAACTATGGCTACACCTTC. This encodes CASSQDLFTFNYGYTF.

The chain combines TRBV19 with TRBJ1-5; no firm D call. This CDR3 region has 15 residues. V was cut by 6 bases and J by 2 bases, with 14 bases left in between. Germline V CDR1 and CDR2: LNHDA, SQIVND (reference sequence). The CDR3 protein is CASRGGEYGNQPQHF. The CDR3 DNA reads TGTGCCAGTAGAGGTGGTGAATATGGCAATCAGCCCCAGCATTTT.

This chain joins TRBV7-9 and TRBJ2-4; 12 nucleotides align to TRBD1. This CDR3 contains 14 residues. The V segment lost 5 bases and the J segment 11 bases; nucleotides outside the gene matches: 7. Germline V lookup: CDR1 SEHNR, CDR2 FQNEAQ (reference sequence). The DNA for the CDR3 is TGTGCCAGCAGCACGGGCGGGACAGGGGGCGTTCAGTACTTC. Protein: CASSTGGTGGVQYF.

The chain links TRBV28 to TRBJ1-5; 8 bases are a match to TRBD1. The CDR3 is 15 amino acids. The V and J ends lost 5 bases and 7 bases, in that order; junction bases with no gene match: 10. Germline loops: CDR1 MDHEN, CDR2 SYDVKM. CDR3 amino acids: CASSVDRVVVQPQHF. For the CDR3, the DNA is TGTGCCAGCAGTGTGGACAGGGTGGTCGTGCAGCCCCAGCATTTT.

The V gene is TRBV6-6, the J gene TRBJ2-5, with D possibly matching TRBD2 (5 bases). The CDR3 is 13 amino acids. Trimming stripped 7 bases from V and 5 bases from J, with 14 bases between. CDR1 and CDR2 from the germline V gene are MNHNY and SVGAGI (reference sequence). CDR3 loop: CASTNTRWETQYF. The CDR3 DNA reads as TGTGCCAGCACCAATACTAGGTGGGAGACCCAGTACTTC.

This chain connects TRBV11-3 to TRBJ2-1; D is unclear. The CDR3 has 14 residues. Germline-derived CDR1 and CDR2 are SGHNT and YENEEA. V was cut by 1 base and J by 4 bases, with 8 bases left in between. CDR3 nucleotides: TGTGCCAGCAGCTTAGCCAGCGCTTACAATGAGCAGTTCTTC. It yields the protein CASSLASAYNEQFF.

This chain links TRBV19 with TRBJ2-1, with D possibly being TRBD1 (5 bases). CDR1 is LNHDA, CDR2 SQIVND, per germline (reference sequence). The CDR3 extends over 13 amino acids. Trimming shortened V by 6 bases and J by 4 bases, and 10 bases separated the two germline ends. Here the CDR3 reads CASSRDRYNEQFF. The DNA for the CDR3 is TGTGCCAGTAGCCGCGACAGATACAATGAGCAGTTCTTC.

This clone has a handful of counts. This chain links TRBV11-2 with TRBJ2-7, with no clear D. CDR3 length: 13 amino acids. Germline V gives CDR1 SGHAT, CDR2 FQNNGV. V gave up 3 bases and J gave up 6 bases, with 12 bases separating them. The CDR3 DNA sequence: TGTGCCAGCAGCTTCTCCGAGATGGGCGAGCAGTACTTC. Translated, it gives CASSFSEMGEQYF.

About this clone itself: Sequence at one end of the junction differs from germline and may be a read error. CDR3 amino acids: CASSLASQDF. CDR3 coding DNA: TGTGCCAGCAGCTTAGCCTCACAAGACTTT. The chain recombines TRBV7-9 with TRBJ2-3; no firm D call. CDR3 length: 10 residues. The germline CDR1 and CDR2 sequences are SEHNR and FQNEAQ (reference sequence). Looking up the rest from reference TRBV7-9 and TRBJ2-3 gives the full variable domain: DTGVSQNPRHKITKRGQNVTFRCDPISEHNRLYWYRQTLGQGPEFLTYFQNEAQLEKSRLLSDRFSAERPKGSFSTLEIQRTEQGDSAMYLCASSLASQDFGPGTRLTVL.

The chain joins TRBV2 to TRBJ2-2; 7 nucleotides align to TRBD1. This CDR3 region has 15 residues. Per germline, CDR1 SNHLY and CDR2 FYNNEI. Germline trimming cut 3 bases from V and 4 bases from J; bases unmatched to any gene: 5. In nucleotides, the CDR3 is TGTGCCAGCAGTGACTATAACAGGGGCACCGGGGAGCTGTTTTTT. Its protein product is CASSDYNRGTGELFF.

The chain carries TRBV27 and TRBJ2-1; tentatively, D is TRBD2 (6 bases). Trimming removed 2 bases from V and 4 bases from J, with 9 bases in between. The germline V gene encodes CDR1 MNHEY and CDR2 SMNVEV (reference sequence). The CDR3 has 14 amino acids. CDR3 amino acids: CASSLKAGYNEQFF. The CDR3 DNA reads TGTGCCAGCAGTTTAAAGGCGGGGTACAATGAGCAGTTCTTC.

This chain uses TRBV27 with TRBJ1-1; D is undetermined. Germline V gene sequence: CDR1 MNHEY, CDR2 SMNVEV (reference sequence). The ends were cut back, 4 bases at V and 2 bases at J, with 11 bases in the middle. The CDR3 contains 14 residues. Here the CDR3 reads CASSSNSDNTEAFF. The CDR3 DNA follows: TGTGCCAGCAGTTCAAATTCGGACAACACTGAAGCTTTCTTT.

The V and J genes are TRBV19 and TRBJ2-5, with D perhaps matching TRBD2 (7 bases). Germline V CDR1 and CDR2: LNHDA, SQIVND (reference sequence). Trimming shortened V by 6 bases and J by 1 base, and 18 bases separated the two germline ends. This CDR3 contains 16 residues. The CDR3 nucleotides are TGTGCCAGTAGCATGGGGGGGCAGCTAGGCCAAGAGACCCAGTACTTC. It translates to CASSMGGQLGQETQYF.

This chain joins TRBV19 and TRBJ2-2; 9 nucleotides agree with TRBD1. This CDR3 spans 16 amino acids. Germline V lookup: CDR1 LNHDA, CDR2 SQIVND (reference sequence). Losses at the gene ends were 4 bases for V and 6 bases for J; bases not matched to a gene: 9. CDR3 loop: CASSNNRDRVSGELFF. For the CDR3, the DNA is TGTGCCAGTAGTAATAACCGGGACAGGGTGTCCGGGGAGCTGTTTTTT.

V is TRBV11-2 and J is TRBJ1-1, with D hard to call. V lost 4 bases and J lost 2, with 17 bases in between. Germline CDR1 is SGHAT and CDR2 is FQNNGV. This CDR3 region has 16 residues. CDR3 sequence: CASSSIGNGFNTEAFF. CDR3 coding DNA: TGTGCCAGCAGCTCTATAGGGAATGGATTCAACACTGAAGCTTTCTTT.